The T cell receptor (beta chain) under discussion was sequenced for a study of early T cells in non-severe SARS-CoV-2 infection. Study-level background: RNA in bulk from unsorted whole blood was sequenced, and chains were unpaired. Study-wide findings and caveats: VDJdb-based matching was biased toward anti-spike CD8 responses and missed private and CD4 specificities.

CDR1 SGHRS and CDR2 YFSETQ come from the germline V gene. This CDR3 contains 16 residues. The trim removed 0 bases at V and 4 bases at J, leaving 8 bases unmatched. Researchers tagged individual cDNA molecules with unique molecular identifiers. TCRdb itself ran the 5' RACE reads through MiXCR, one entry per CDR3 protein. The sample carries about 77,000 distinct CDR3 sequences, about 15% recorded once. Comment on this clonotype: Its antigen remains unidentified.

This TCR derives from an adult who was a healthcare worker with PCR-confirmed SARS-CoV-2 infection or an uninfected control (not recorded which). The V call is TRBV5-1, the J call TRBJ2-7, with 9 bases identical to TRBD2. The material sequenced was whole blood. The CDR3 sequence is CASSLVDSGSRYEQYF. In nucleotides, the CDR3 is TGCGCCAGCAGCTTGGTCGATAGCGGGAGCAGGTACGAGCAGTACTTC.